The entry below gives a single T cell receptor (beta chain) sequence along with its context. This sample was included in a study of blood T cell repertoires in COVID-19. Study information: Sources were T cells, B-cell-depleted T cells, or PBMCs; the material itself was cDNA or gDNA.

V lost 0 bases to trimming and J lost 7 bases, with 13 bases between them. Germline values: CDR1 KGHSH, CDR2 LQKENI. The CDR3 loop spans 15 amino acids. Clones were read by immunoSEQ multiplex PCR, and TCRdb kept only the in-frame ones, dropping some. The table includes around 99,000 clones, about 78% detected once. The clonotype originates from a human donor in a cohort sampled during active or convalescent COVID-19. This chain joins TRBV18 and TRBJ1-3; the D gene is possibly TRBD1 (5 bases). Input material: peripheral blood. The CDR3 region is CASSPPGVIGNTIYF. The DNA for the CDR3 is TGTGCCAGCTCACCACCAGGGGTGATTGGTAACACCATATATTTT. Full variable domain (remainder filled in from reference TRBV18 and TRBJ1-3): NAGVMQNPRHLVRRRGQEARLRCSPMKGHSHVYWYRQLPEEGLKFMVYLQKENIIDESGMPKERFSAEFPKEGPSILRIQQVVRGDSAAYFCASSPPGVIGNTIYFGEGSWLTVV.